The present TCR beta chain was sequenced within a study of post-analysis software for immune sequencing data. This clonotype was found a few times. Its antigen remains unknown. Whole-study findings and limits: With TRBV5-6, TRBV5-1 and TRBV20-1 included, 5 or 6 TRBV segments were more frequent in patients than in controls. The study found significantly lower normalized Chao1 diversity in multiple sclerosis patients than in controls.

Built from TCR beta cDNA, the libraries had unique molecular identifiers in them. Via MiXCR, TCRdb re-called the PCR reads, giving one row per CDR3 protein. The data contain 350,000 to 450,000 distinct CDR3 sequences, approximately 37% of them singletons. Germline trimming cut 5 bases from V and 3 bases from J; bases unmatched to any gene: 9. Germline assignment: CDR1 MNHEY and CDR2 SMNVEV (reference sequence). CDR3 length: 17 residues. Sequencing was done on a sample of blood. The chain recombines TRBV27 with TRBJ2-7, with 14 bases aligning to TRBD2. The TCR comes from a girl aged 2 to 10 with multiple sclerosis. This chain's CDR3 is CASSLGLAGGINYEQYF. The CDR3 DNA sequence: TGTGCCAGCAGTCTCGGACTAGCGGGAGGCATCAACTACGAGCAGTACTTC.